These 3 T cell receptor beta chains were all obtained from the same sample, sequenced in a study of vaccination effects on CD4 cells after COVID-19. Before any sequencing was done, the ViraFEST assay used viral peptide pools to expand antigen-specific CD4+ T cells. CD4+ T cells were isolated after around 9 days of culture. This person caught SARS-CoV-2 sometime from March to December 2020, and PCR testing confirmed the infection. Participants were given two doses of BNT162b2 or mRNA-1273 vaccine. The antigens for these receptors are not known. Method: immunoSEQ multiplex PCR; TCRdb's copy keeps in-frame clones and lacks some. The sample lists approximately 15,000 clones, 76% seen once, with 15% to 25% in the top ten. Specimen: CD4+ T cells from PBMCs cultured with SARS-CoV-2 spike peptides, collected after COVID-19 vaccination. The receptors come from a human donor who had a prior SARS-CoV-2 infection.

This clone turned up a few times. The rearrangement links TRBV5-4 to TRBJ2-1, with TRBD2 matching over 14 bases. This CDR3 comprises 15 residues. Germline lookup yields CDR1 SGHNT and CDR2 YYREEE (reference sequence). With 3 bases clipped from V and 7 bases from J, the junction kept 3 bases outside the gene matches. The CDR3 spells CASSSGTSGSNEQFF. The CDR3 DNA sequence: TGTGCCAGCAGCTCCGGGACTAGCGGGAGTAATGAGCAGTTCTTC. Combining the CDR3 with reference TRBV5-4 and TRBJ2-1 gives the whole variable domain ETGVTQSPTHLIKTRGQQVTLRCSSQSGHNTVSWYQQALGQGPQFIFQYYREEENGRGNFPPRFSGLQFPNYSSELNVNALELDDSALYLCASSSGTSGSNEQFFGPGTRLTVL.

This sequence joins TRBV19 and TRBJ2-2; no firm D call. Trimming pared 0 bases from V and 7 bases from J, leaving 12 bases between. The CDR3 length is 15 residues. Germline values: CDR1 LNHDA, CDR2 SQIVND (reference sequence). CDR3 amino acids: CASSIDSSLDGELFF. As DNA, the CDR3 is TGTGCCAGTAGTATAGATTCCAGCCTGGACGGGGAGCTGTTTTTT.

The chain joins TRBV5-1 to TRBJ2-3, with TRBD2 matching over 9 bases. This CDR3 comprises 16 residues. Trimming removed 0 bases from V and 3 bases from J; junction bases left unmatched: 5. Germline V gives CDR1 SGHRS, CDR2 YFSETQ. This chain's CDR3 is CASSLGSSGVTDTQYF. CDR3 bases: TGCGCCAGCAGCTTGGGGTCTAGCGGGGTTACAGATACGCAGTATTTT.